The clone carrying this T cell receptor (beta chain) was picked up a small number of times. Its antigen remains unidentified. The data were obtained in a study of T cells after yellow fever vaccination. Study in general: Fractions of low cell number were prepared using SMART-Seq v4 Ultra Low Input. General study findings and limits: Clones from primary vaccination mostly reappeared after the booster (around 97% CD4, around 90% CD8).

By 5'RACE template switching, TCR cDNA was produced, with a universal primer site and UMIs added in the process. TCRdb ran MiXCR on the 5' RACE reads and lists one entry per CDR3 protein. Of about 580,000 distinct CDR3 sequences in the sample, around a sixth were seen once. Germline CDR1 ENHRY, CDR2 SYGVKD. The CDR3 covers 14 residues. V lost 4 bases and J lost 3, with 12 bases in between. The clonotype originates from a man in his late teens or twenties who received the YFV17D yellow fever vaccine. Sequencing used PBMCs, obtained 4 to 6 days after the first yellow fever vaccination. V usage is TRBV10-3 and J usage is TRBJ2-5; D possibly matches TRBD1 or TRBD2 (6 bases each). This CDR3 reads CAISVKGGEETQYF. In DNA, the CDR3 is TGTGCCATCAGTGTTAAGGGGGGCGAAGAGACCCAGTACTTC.